The 9 T cell receptor beta chains presented below share a single source sample, sequenced in a study of chemoradiotherapy in HPV16-positive cancers. Libraries were prepared by immunoSEQ multiplex PCR; TCRdb keeps only in-frame clonotypes and omits some of them. Of 9,500 to 15,000 clones listed, around 84% are singletons. This sample comprised blood, obtained from a patient who underwent chemoradiotherapy. The receptors come from a human donor with HPV-associated anogenital cancer.

This chain connects TRBV11-3 to TRBJ1-6, with 7 bases fitting TRBD1. The V segment lost 5 bases and the J segment 7 bases; nucleotides outside the gene matches: 2. The CDR3 runs 13 residues. Germline-derived CDR1 and CDR2 are SGHNT and YENEEA. CDR3 sequence reads: CASSGGQNSPLHF. CDR3 coding DNA: TGTGCCAGCAGCGGGGGACAGAATTCACCCCTCCACTTT. Combining the CDR3 with reference TRBV11-3 and TRBJ1-6 gives the whole variable domain EAGVVQSPRYKIIEKKQPVAFWCNPISGHNTLYWYLQNLGQGPELLIRYENEEAVDDSQLPKDRFSAERLKGVDSTLKIQPAELGDSAVYLCASSGGQNSPLHFGNGTRLTVT.

This clone has only a few counts. This chain joins TRBV29-1 and TRBJ1-4; 8 bases line up with TRBD1. Germline CDR1 is SQVTM and CDR2 is ANQGSEA. The CDR3 has 14 amino acids. Trimming cost V 6 bases and J 3 bases; bases outside gene matches: 6. The CDR3 nucleotides read TGCAGCGTCCACTACAGGGGGGCTAATGAAAAACTGTTTTTT. It specifies CSVHYRGANEKLFF.

This chain uses TRBV5-1 with TRBJ2-5; D uncertain. This CDR3 has 13 amino acids. The V end was cut by 5 bases, the J end by 5 bases, with 13 bases between. In germline, CDR1 is SGHRS, CDR2 YFSETQ. CDR3 sequence: CASSMGFSETQYF. The CDR3 nucleotides read TGCGCCAGCAGTATGGGTTTCTCTGAGACCCAGTACTTC.

This clone appeared a few times. The chain employs TRBV2 and TRBJ1-5, with TRBD1 identical over 10 bases. The junction had 9 bases not matched to a gene; V was cut back by 6 bases and J by 7 bases. Germline values: CDR1 SNHLY, CDR2 FYNNEI. This CDR3 spans 15 amino acids. The CDR3 DNA follows: TGTGCCAGCAGCTCGGGACAGGGGTTGTGGCAGCCCCAGCATTTT. Translated, it gives CASSSGQGLWQPQHF. The variable domain in full, with the rest retrieved from reference TRBV2 and TRBJ1-5, is EPEVTQTPSHQVTQMGQEVILRCVPISNHLYFYWYRQILGQKVEFLVSFYNNEISEKSEIFDDQFSVERPDGSNFTLKIRSTKLEDSAMYFCASSSGQGLWQPQHFGDGTRLSIL.

The V call is TRBV6-1, the J call TRBJ1-1, with a tentative D call TRBD1 (5 bases). Germline V gene lookup returns CDR1 MNHNS and CDR2 SASEGT. V dropped 3 bases and J dropped 2 bases, with 10 bases sitting between them. The CDR3 loop spans 14 amino acids. The CDR3 sequence: CASSEQGTNTEAFF. CDR3 in DNA: TGTGCCAGCAGTGAGCAAGGGACCAACACTGAAGCTTTCTTT.

The chain combines TRBV5-1 with TRBJ2-5, with a weak D call TRBD1 (5 bases). The ends were cut back, 4 bases at V and 1 base at J, with 11 bases in the middle. This CDR3 comprises 14 residues. Germline CDR1 SGHRS, CDR2 YFSETQ. For the CDR3, the DNA is TGCGCCAGCAGCCTTGGACAATCCCAAGAGACCCAGTACTTC. Translated: CASSLGQSQETQYF.

This chain links TRBV29-1 with TRBJ2-1; D is perhaps TRBD2 (6 bases). The CDR3 runs 11 residues. V was shortened by 5 bases and J by 7 bases, with 9 bases between the two germline ends. Germline values: CDR1 SQVTM, CDR2 ANQGSEA. CDR3 in DNA: TGCAGCGTTCAAGGAGGGAATGAGCAGTTCTTC. Translated: CSVQGGNEQFF.

The genes are TRBV2 and TRBJ2-2, with D possibly matching TRBD1 (6 bases). The germline V gene has CDR1 SNHLY and CDR2 FYNNEI. V was shortened by 8 bases and J by 7 bases, with 20 bases between the two germline ends. This CDR3 has 15 amino acids. CDR3 loop: CASVGTTTEIGELFF. The CDR3 nucleotides read TGTGCCAGCGTCGGGACAACGACAGAGATCGGGGAGCTGTTTTTT.

The chain joins TRBV19 to TRBJ1-4, with TRBD1 as a possible D gene (6 bases). Germline CDR1 LNHDA, CDR2 SQIVND (reference sequence). CDR3 length: 13 residues. Trimming removed 5 bases from V and 8 bases from J, with 12 bases in between. This CDR3 reads CASSPRQDEKLFF. CDR3 DNA sequence: TGTGCCAGTAGTCCTCGACAGGACGAAAAACTGTTTTTT.